One and the same sample provided the 8 T cell receptor beta chains below, sequenced in a study of T cell clonotyping in hematopoietic cell transplantation. Assay used: immunoSEQ multiplex PCR; TCRdb lists only in-frame clones, some missing. The repertoire holds more than 65,000 clones, 94% seen once, with 1.5% to 2% in the top ten. Sequencing was performed on peripheral blood mononuclear cells. Receptors were obtained from a man between 50 and 59 years old in good health. Some clones in this sample may be carry-over from other donors' samples.

The chain carries TRBV6-5 and TRBJ1-5, with D maybe TRBD1 (5 bases). CDR3 length: 13 amino acids. The germline V gene encodes CDR1 MNHEY and CDR2 SVGAGI. Trimming shortened V by 2 bases and J by 6 bases, and 8 bases separated the two germline ends. This chain's CDR3 is CASSYEGRQPQHF. The CDR3 DNA follows: TGTGCCAGCAGTTACGAGGGGCGTCAGCCCCAGCATTTT.

The V and J genes are TRBV28 and TRBJ2-7, with a weak D call TRBD2 (5 bases). The V end lost 8 bases, the J end lost 1 base, and 15 bases lay between the germline ends. The CDR3 is 14 residues long. The V gene's germline CDR1 is MDHEN and CDR2 SYDVKM. This CDR3 reads CASEGGFLSYEQYF. The CDR3 region has the DNA TGTGCCAGCGAGGGCGGCTTCCTATCCTACGAGCAGTACTTC.

The CDR3 is CASSQDWTGELFF. In DNA, the CDR3 is TGTGCCAGCAGTCAAGACTGGACCGGGGAGCTGTTTTTT. This chain links TRBV6-5 with TRBJ2-2, with D uncertain. The CDR3 loop spans 13 amino acids. V was trimmed by 5 bases and J by 5 bases, leaving 9 bases between them. Looked up from germline, CDR1 is MNHEY and CDR2 is SVGAGI.

This clone was seen more than once but under ten times. This chain connects TRBV6-1 to TRBJ1-6; 10 nucleotides line up with TRBD1. This CDR3 contains 16 residues. In germline, CDR1 is MNHNS, CDR2 SASEGT. The ends lost 4 bases at V and 11 bases at J; junction bases unmatched: 11. The CDR3 sequence is CASSASPPTGGPPLHF. The CDR3 DNA is TGTGCCAGCAGTGCCTCCCCACCGACAGGGGGCCCACCCCTCCACTTT.

The rearrangement uses TRBV7-9 and TRBJ1-6, with D uncertain. Trimming removed 5 bases from V and 7 bases from J, with 15 bases in between. This CDR3 has 15 amino acids. Germline values: CDR1 SEHNR, CDR2 FQNEAQ (reference sequence). In DNA, the CDR3 is TGTGCCAGCAGCCCATCGTGGGGAGACAATTCACCCCTCCACTTT. Its protein is CASSPSWGDNSPLHF. The full variable domain, in which reference TRBV7-9 and TRBJ1-6 provide the parts outside the CDR3, is DTGVSQNPRHKITKRGQNVTFRCDPISEHNRLYWYRQTLGQGPEFLTYFQNEAQLEKSRLLSDRFSAERPKGSFSTLEIQRTEQGDSAMYLCASSPSWGDNSPLHFGNGTRLTVT.

V and J are TRBV7-8 and TRBJ2-2; D gene unclear. V was clipped by 2 bases and J by 0 bases, with 7 bases between them. The CDR3 is made up of 15 amino acids. Looked up from germline, CDR1 is SGHVS and CDR2 is FQNEAQ. CDR3 sequence (DNA): TGTGCCAGCAGCTTAATACAGACGAACACCGGGGAGCTGTTTTTT. Residues: CASSLIQTNTGELFF.

J is TRBJ2-7 and V is TRBV19; D is ambiguous. V was pared by 8 bases and J by 0 bases, with 14 bases between. CDR3 length equals 14 residues. The germline V gene has CDR1 LNHDA and CDR2 SQIVND (reference sequence). The CDR3 DNA reads as TGTGCCAGTTCTGAGACGGTCAACTCCTACGAGCAGTACTTC. It specifies CASSETVNSYEQYF.

This chain links TRBV2 with TRBJ2-5; 11 positions agree with TRBD2. The trim removed 5 bases at V and 7 bases at J, leaving 12 bases unmatched. The CDR3 has 16 amino acids. Germline CDR1 and CDR2: SNHLY and FYNNEI. The CDR3 here is CASSKSDSGGAGTQYF. The CDR3 DNA sequence: TGTGCCAGCAGTAAATCGGATAGCGGGGGGGCCGGGACCCAGTACTTC.